These 9 T cell receptor beta chains were all obtained from the same sample, sequenced in a study of graft-versus-host responses after intestinal transplantation. Some clones are missing from TCRdb's copy, which holds only in-frame ones; the method was immunoSEQ multiplex PCR. The table records about 100,000 clones, 87% of them present only once. No antigens are known for them. The specimen comprised unstimulated CD4+ T cells sorted from spleen or lymph node cells, sampled before transplant. The receptors shown here come from a human donor who was the organ donor for an intestinal transplant.

This clone was seen only a few times. This chain uses TRBV7-9 with TRBJ1-2; 7 nucleotides line up with TRBD1. J lost 0 bases, V lost 7 bases, and 11 bases had no gene match. CDR3 size: 16 residues. Germline-derived CDR1 and CDR2 are SEHNR and FQNEAQ (reference sequence). This chain's CDR3 is CASTGTQGKANYGYTF. Written as DNA, the CDR3 is TGTGCCAGCACCGGAACACAGGGGAAGGCTAACTATGGCTACACCTTC. Complete variable domain (other parts from reference TRBV7-9 and TRBJ1-2): DTGVSQNPRHKITKRGQNVTFRCDPISEHNRLYWYRQTLGQGPEFLTYFQNEAQLEKSRLLSDRFSAERPKGSFSTLEIQRTEQGDSAMYLCASTGTQGKANYGYTFGSGTRLTVV.

The V gene is TRBV5-6, the J gene TRBJ2-3; TRBD2 matches at 9 bases. The germline CDR1 and CDR2 sequences are SGHDT and YYEEEE. Trimming cost V 2 bases and J 4 bases; bases outside gene matches: 5. The CDR3 length is 15 residues. CDR3 in amino acids: CASSFAGGGADTQYF. CDR3 DNA sequence: TGTGCCAGCAGCTTTGCGGGAGGGGGGGCAGATACGCAGTATTTT.

The gene calls are TRBV2 and TRBJ2-3; 9 positions match TRBD2. The trim removed 4 bases at V and 4 bases at J, leaving 3 bases unmatched. The CDR3 sequence is 14 residues long. Germline CDR1 and CDR2: SNHLY and FYNNEI. Here the CDR3 DNA reads TGTGCCAGCAGTGTAGCGGGAGATCCAGATACGCAGTATTTT. Protein: CASSVAGDPDTQYF.

This chain joins TRBV6-6 and TRBJ1-4, with 7 bases fitting TRBD1. The CDR3 loop spans 16 amino acids. Germline CDR1 MNHNY, CDR2 SVGAGI (reference sequence). The ends lost 4 bases at V and 12 bases at J; junction bases unmatched: 17. DNA of the CDR3: TGTGCCAGCAGTTCCCCTGGGGGACAGCTGATTGGGGAACTGTTTTTT. This codes for CASSSPGGQLIGELFF.

To note about this clone: Other DNA sequences in the sample encode the same CDR3. The genes are TRBV5-1 and TRBJ2-1, with 11 bases fitting TRBD2. CDR3 length: 15 amino acids. CDR1 and CDR2 from the germline V gene are SGHRS and YFSETQ. V was pared by 0 bases and J by 8 bases, with 4 bases of the junction left unmatched. The CDR3 coding sequence is TGCGCCAGCAGCTTGGGTCTAGCGGGGGGCGATGAGCAGTTCTTC. Its translation: CASSLGLAGGDEQFF.

The CDR3 loop is CASRRTSGITSYEQYF. Here the CDR3 DNA reads TGTGCCAGCAGACGGACTAGCGGGATCACTTCCTACGAGCAGTACTTC. This rearrangement joins TRBV6-6 to TRBJ2-7; 12 bases are shared with TRBD2. CDR3 length: 16 amino acids. CDR1 is MNHNY, CDR2 SVGAGI, per germline (reference sequence). V trimming: 6 bases; J trimming: 1 base; junction bases outside the gene matches: 7.

This chain connects TRBV27 to TRBJ1-2, with D unclear. The germline V gene has CDR1 MNHEY and CDR2 SMNVEV (reference sequence). The CDR3 totals 15 residues. V lost 3 bases to trimming and J lost 3 bases, with 14 bases between them. The CDR3 loop reads CASSLLGSRYYGYTF. The DNA of the CDR3 is TGTGCCAGCAGTTTGCTGGGGAGTAGATACTATGGCTACACCTTC.

V usage is TRBV6-1 and J usage is TRBJ1-4; D is possibly TRBD1 (5 bases). The V end lost 7 bases, the J end lost 5 bases, and 17 bases lay between the germline ends. The CDR3 runs to 15 residues. CDR1 and CDR2 (germline): MNHNS, SASEGT. CDR3 coding DNA: TGTGCCAGCACCATCGGGGCCTCTCAAAATGAAAAACTGTTTTTT. This gives the protein CASTIGASQNEKLFF.

The rearrangement links TRBV6-1 to TRBJ1-4; weak D call: TRBD1 (6 bases). Germline V gives CDR1 MNHNS, CDR2 SASEGT. CDR3 length: 18 residues. V gave up 3 bases and J gave up 7 bases, with 24 bases separating them. The DNA of the CDR3 is TGTGCCAGCAGTGATAATCGGTGGATTGCAGGGGACGGTGAAAAACTGTTTTTT. It translates to CASSDNRWIAGDGEKLFF.